This TCR beta chain was sequenced during a study of beta chain features in type 1 diabetes. Study-level information: Over all samples combined, some 99,000,000 sorted cells were examined.

Study findings and constraints: Shortening that was moderate but significant affected the TCRB CDR3s of Type 1 diabetes patients in all four CD4+ subsets. VDJ junctions in type 1 diabetes patients carried more deletions and fewer insertions.

V was pared by 0 bases and J by 6 bases, with 3 bases of the junction left unmatched. The CDR3 extends over 14 amino acids. Germline lookup yields CDR1 ENHRY and CDR2 SYGVKD. CD4+ naive, central memory, regulatory and stem cell-like memory cells were sorted via CD45RO/CCR7/CD25/CD127/CD95/CD27. To note about this clone: Its antigen is currently unknown.

Of the isolated RNA, all was reverse transcribed, and so the sequenced material was expressed TCRB transcripts. Around 3.5 million reads on average were seen across naive, central memory and regulatory T cell samples. Here immunoSEQ multiplex PCR was the method, and the copy in TCRdb shows in-frame clones only, minus some. The profile shows approximately 170,000 clones, roughly 63% of them singletons. The sequencing sample was made of naive CD4+ T cells from blood. The receptor was isolated from a man in his thirties or forties with type 1 diabetes. The chain recombines TRBV10-3 with TRBJ1-2; 8 bases agree with TRBD1. This CDR3 is CAISESQDRDGYTF. In DNA, the CDR3 is TGTGCCATCAGTGAGTCCCAGGACAGGGATGGCTACACCTTC.